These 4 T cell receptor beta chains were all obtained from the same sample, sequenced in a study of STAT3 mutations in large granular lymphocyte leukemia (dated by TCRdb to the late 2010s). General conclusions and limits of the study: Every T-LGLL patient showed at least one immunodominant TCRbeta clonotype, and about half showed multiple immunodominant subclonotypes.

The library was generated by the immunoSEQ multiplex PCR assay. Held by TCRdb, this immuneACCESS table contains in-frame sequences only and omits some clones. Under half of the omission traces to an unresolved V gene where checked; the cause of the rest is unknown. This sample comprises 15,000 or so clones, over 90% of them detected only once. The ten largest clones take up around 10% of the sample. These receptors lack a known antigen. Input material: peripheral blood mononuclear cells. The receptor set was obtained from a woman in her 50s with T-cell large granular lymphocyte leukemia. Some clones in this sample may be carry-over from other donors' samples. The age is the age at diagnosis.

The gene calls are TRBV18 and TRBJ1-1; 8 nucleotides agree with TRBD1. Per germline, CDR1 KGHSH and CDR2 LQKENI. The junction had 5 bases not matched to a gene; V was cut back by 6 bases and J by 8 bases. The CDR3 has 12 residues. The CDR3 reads CASSSYRGEAFF. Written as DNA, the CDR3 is TGTGCCAGCTCCTCATACAGGGGGGAAGCTTTCTTT.

The CDR3 sequence: CASSQLASGSKETQYF. The CDR3, as DNA: TGCGCCAGCAGTCAATTGGCTAGCGGGAGTAAAGAGACCCAGTACTTC. This chain connects TRBV23-1 to TRBJ2-5; 10 nucleotides agree with TRBD2. TRBV23-1 belongs to the ORF category, with a function that is uncertain. J lost 3 bases, V lost 1 base, and 5 bases had no gene match. This CDR3 spans 16 amino acids.

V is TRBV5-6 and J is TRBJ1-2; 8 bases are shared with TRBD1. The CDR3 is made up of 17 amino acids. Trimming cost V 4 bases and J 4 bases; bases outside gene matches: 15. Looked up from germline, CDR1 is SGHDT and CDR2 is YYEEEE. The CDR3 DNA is TGTGCCAGCAGCCCATTAATTGGACAGGGCGGTCTCTATGGCTACACCTTC. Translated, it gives CASSPLIGQGGLYGYTF.

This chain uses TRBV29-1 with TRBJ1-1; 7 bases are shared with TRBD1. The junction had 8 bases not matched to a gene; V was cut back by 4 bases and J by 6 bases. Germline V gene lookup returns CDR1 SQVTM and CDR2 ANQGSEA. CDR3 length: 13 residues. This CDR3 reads CSVVGQWGPEAFF. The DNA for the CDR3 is TGCAGCGTTGTGGGACAGTGGGGCCCTGAAGCTTTCTTT.